This entry lists 23 T cell receptor beta chains sequenced from one sample in a study of neurological immune-mediated disorders (dated by TCRdb to the late 2010s). Library preparation was by 5' RACE. Sequencing was carried out with an Illumina HiSeq 2500. TCRdb applied fastp at Q25 and MiXCR to the public reads, then kept only in-frame beta chains. Identical CDR3 protein sequences are pooled into one entry, listed with their most common genes and DNA. For this sample there are about 82,000 distinct CDR3 sequences; around 2.6% appear just once. The ten biggest clones cover around 1.1% of the sample. The sequencing input was PBMCs. These receptor sequences come from a woman aged 25 to 45 with multiple sclerosis.

This clonotype was recorded at least ten times. The chain recombines TRBV14 with TRBJ2-1; D call uncertain. Trimming shortened V by 1 base and J by 0 bases, and 7 bases separated the two germline ends. CDR1 and CDR2 (germline): SGHDN, FVKESK. The CDR3 length is 15 residues. CDR3 bases: TGTGCCAGCAGCCAAGCTATATACTCCTACAATGAGCAGTTCTTC. It yields the protein CASSQAIYSYNEQFF.

This clonotype was seen many times. This rearrangement joins TRBV12-3 or TRBV12-4 to TRBJ1-1; D possibly corresponds to TRBD1 (6 bases). V was pared by 6 bases and J by 3 bases, with 14 bases between. This CDR3 has 14 residues. The CDR3 region has the DNA TGTGCCAGCAGACTATGGGGGACACACACTGAAGCTTTCTTT. Its translation is CASRLWGTHTEAFF.

This clonotype came up many times. The chain has TRBV6-5 and TRBJ1-2; TRBD1 is a possible D gene (5 bases). The CDR3 totals 14 residues. V gave up 5 bases and J gave up 5 bases, with 15 bases separating them. The germline V gene has CDR1 MNHEY and CDR2 SVGAGI. The CDR3 nucleotides are TGTGCCAGCAGTCTGGAGGCAGGGTCTTATGGCTACACCTTC. Its protein product is CASSLEAGSYGYTF.

This clonotype was detected many times. The V and J genes are TRBV5-1 and TRBJ1-1, with 7 bases aligning to TRBD1. This CDR3 has 14 residues. J was trimmed by 2 bases and V by 4 bases; bases with no gene match: 5. Per germline, CDR1 SGHRS and CDR2 YFSETQ. The chain's CDR3 is CASSGRQGNTEAFF. CDR3 bases: TGCGCCAGCAGCGGACGACAGGGAAACACTGAAGCTTTCTTT. Filled out from reference TRBV5-1 and TRBJ1-1, the complete variable domain reads KAGVTQTPRYLIKTRGQQVTLSCSPISGHRSVSWYQQTPGQGLQFLFEYFSETQRNKGNFPGRFSGRQFSNSRSEMNVSTLELGDSALYLCASSGRQGNTEAFFGQGTRLTVV.

As to this clonotype: A read error may be the cause here, since a much bigger clone is one base away. The chain employs TRBV3-1 and TRBJ1-3, with D uncertain. The CDR3 consists of 14 residues. Germline V CDR1 and CDR2: LGHDT, YNNKEL (reference sequence). The CDR3 here is CASSGSLSGKTIYF. CDR3 nucleotide sequence: TGTGCCAGCAGCGGGAGTCTCTCTGGAAAAACCATATATTTT.

This clonotype turned up a few times. A much larger clone lies one base from this, so it may be a read error. This is likely a read error, given that the CDR3 carries no conserved phenylalanine or tryptophan at its end. This chain uses TRBV24-1 with TRBJ2-5; unclear D gene. This CDR3 contains 13 residues. Trimming took 4 bases from V and 4 from J, leaving 9 bases between them. CDR1 is KGHDR, CDR2 SFDVKD, per germline. CDR3 region: CATSDFAAETQYC. Here the CDR3 DNA reads TGTGCCACCAGTGACTTTGCGGCAGAGACCCAGTACTGC.

Many counts were recorded for this clonotype. The CDR3 sequence: CSVALEDTGELFF. CDR3 in DNA: TGCAGCGTTGCCTTAGAGGACACCGGGGAGCTGTTTTTT. This sequence joins TRBV29-1 and TRBJ2-2; D remains unclear. Trimming removed 4 bases at V and 3 bases at J, with 9 bases between. The CDR3 consists of 13 residues. Germline CDR1 reads SQVTM; CDR2 reads ANQGSEA.

This clonotype has a count of ten or more. This chain connects TRBV20-1 to TRBJ2-1, with 13 bases aligning to TRBD2. Germline lookup yields CDR1 DFQATT and CDR2 SNEGSKA (reference sequence). Germline trimming cut 6 bases from V and 3 bases from J; bases unmatched to any gene: 8. This CDR3 is built from 16 residues. CDR3 coding DNA: TGCAGTGCATCCGGGACTAGCGGGGCCCTCTACAATGAGCAGTTCTTC. It is translated as CSASGTSGALYNEQFF.

This clonotype was seen a handful of times. Given a much more abundant clone one base away, this may be a read error. This chain joins TRBV20-1 and TRBJ2-7, with D tentatively TRBD1 or TRBD2 (5 bases each). This CDR3 is built from 13 residues. The germline V gene encodes CDR1 DFQATT and CDR2 SNEGSKA (reference sequence). V was pared by 7 bases and J by 2 bases, with 15 bases between. The CDR3 DNA is TGCAGTGACCGGAAGAGGGGCCCCTACGAGCAGTACTTC. Translation gives CSDRKRGPYEQYF.

This clonotype showed up many times. The chain recombines TRBV7-2 with TRBJ1-5; 8 bases fit TRBD1. The germline V gene has CDR1 SGHTA and CDR2 FQGNSA. V was pared by 5 bases and J by 8 bases, with 11 bases of the junction left unmatched. The CDR3 covers 15 residues. The CDR3 here is CASSTLTGAWEPQHF. Here the CDR3 DNA reads TGTGCCAGCAGCACATTGACAGGGGCGTGGGAGCCCCAGCATTTT.

In this sample, this clonotype turned up many times. J is TRBJ2-2 and V is TRBV5-6; D is uncertain. This CDR3 comprises 14 residues. V dropped 2 bases and J dropped 4 bases, with 9 bases sitting between them. Germline lookup yields CDR1 SGHDT and CDR2 YYEEEE. The CDR3 protein is CASSFALSTGELFF. CDR3 DNA sequence: TGTGCCAGCAGCTTTGCACTTTCCACCGGGGAGCTGTTTTTT.

This clonotype was observed at least ten times. The chain recombines TRBV4-3 with TRBJ2-5; 7 bases map to TRBD1. The V gene's germline CDR1 is LGHNA and CDR2 YSLEER. After removal of 1 base from V and 5 bases from J, the junction contained 10 bases not matched to a gene. CDR3 length equals 16 residues. As DNA, the CDR3 is TGCGCCAGCAGCCAAGCCCTAGGGGGCGGCGGTGAGACCCAGTACTTC. Amino acid sequence: CASSQALGGGGETQYF.

This clonotype was recorded at least ten times. V gene TRBV5-6 combines with J gene TRBJ2-2; 12 bases map to TRBD2. V was clipped by 0 bases and J by 1 base; unmatched bases: 7. Germline CDR1 reads SGHDT; CDR2 reads YYEEEE. The length of the CDR3 is 19 residues. As DNA, the CDR3 is TGTGCCAGCAGCTTGGTTGGACTAGCGGGATGGAAGAACACCGGGGAGCTGTTTTTT. Translation: CASSLVGLAGWKNTGELFF.

The table lists this clonotype with many counts. V is TRBV20-1 and J is TRBJ1-3; D may be TRBD1 (5 bases). CDR1 DFQATT and CDR2 SNEGSKA come from the germline V gene (reference sequence). The V and J ends lost 1 base and 0 bases respectively, with 10 bases between them. The CDR3 loop spans 15 amino acids. The CDR3 loop reads CSARAREFSGNTIYF. CDR3 bases: TGCAGTGCTAGAGCCAGGGAGTTCTCTGGAAACACCATATATTTT.

The table lists this clonotype with many counts. This rearrangement joins TRBV21-1 to TRBJ1-1; the D segment call TRBD1 is taken from the table without a DNA check. TRBV21-1 is deemed a pseudogene. This CDR3 is 16 amino acids long. CDR3 bases: TGTGCCAGCAGCAAAGGCACGGACAGGTCCGCCACTGAAGCTTTCTTT. This encodes CASSKGTDRSATEAFF.

This clonotype appeared many times. V and J are TRBV21-1 and TRBJ1-5. TRBV21-1 is an annotated pseudogene. There are 15 residues in the CDR3. This CDR3 is CASSKAGCRAQPQHF. CDR3 nucleotide sequence: TGTGCCAGCAGCAAAGCCGGGTGCAGGGCCCAGCCCCAGCATTTT.

This clonotype has a count of ten or more. The chain has TRBV6-5 and TRBJ1-2; D is possibly TRBD1 (5 bases). The CDR3 has 13 residues. Germline V lookup: CDR1 MNHEY, CDR2 SVGAGI. V was pared by 6 bases and J by 2 bases, with 10 bases between. The CDR3, as DNA: TGTGCCAGCAGCCCAGGACAAAACTATGGCTACACCTTC. Translated: CASSPGQNYGYTF.

This clonotype has ten or more counts. The chain combines TRBV7-9 with TRBJ2-1, with D tentatively TRBD1 (6 bases). The CDR3 loop spans 16 amino acids. The germline CDR1 and CDR2 sequences are SEHNR and FQNEAQ (reference sequence). Trimming left V 5 bases short and J 0 bases short, with 14 bases between. The CDR3 reads CASSPSGRGSYNEQFF. The DNA for the CDR3 is TGTGCCAGCAGCCCTAGTGGCAGGGGCTCCTACAATGAGCAGTTCTTC.

This clonotype was observed many times. The CDR3 DNA reads as TGTGCCAGCAGTGAGGGACTAGCGCCTTCCTACGAGCAGTACTTC. It codes for CASSEGLAPSYEQYF. This chain joins TRBV2 and TRBJ2-7, with 10 bases fitting TRBD2. There are 15 residues in the CDR3. V was clipped by 3 bases and J by 1 base; unmatched bases: 3. Germline values: CDR1 SNHLY, CDR2 FYNNEI.

This clonotype appeared many times. This rearrangement joins TRBV24-1 to TRBJ2-5, with 7 positions matching TRBD1. V lost 9 bases, J lost 2 bases, and 5 bases stayed unmatched. CDR3 length: 13 amino acids. The germline V gene has CDR1 KGHDR and CDR2 SFDVKD. The CDR3 protein is CATEGQRQETQYF. The DNA of the CDR3 is TGTGCCACCGAGGGACAGCGACAAGAGACCCAGTACTTC.

This clonotype was seen repeatedly, ten times or more. The V gene is TRBV18, the J gene TRBJ1-2; 7 bases are a match to TRBD1. J lost 6 bases, V lost 1 base, and 2 bases had no gene match. The length of the CDR3 is 13 residues. The germline V gene has CDR1 KGHSH and CDR2 LQKENI. The CDR3 nucleotides are TGTGCCAGCTCACCACGGACAGGAAATGGCTACACCTTC. Translating gives CASSPRTGNGYTF.

At least ten counts were recorded for this clonotype. The chain has TRBV7-2 and TRBJ2-3, with 9 bases aligning to TRBD2. The CDR3 has 14 amino acids. V lost 6 bases, J lost 1 base, and 2 bases stayed unmatched. Germline lookup yields CDR1 SGHTA and CDR2 FQGNSA. The CDR3 here is CASRERGGTDTQYF. The CDR3 DNA reads TGTGCCAGCAGGGAGCGGGGGGGCACAGATACGCAGTATTTT.

This clonotype was recorded at least ten times. The CDR3 sequence: CSAEGSEAFF. CDR3 DNA: TGCAGTGCGGAGGGCAGCGAAGCTTTCTTT. The rearrangement uses TRBV20-1 and TRBJ1-1; D is ambiguous. Deletions cut 6 bases from V and 8 bases from J, with 10 bases between. This CDR3 is 10 amino acids long. The V gene's germline CDR1 is DFQATT and CDR2 SNEGSKA (reference sequence).